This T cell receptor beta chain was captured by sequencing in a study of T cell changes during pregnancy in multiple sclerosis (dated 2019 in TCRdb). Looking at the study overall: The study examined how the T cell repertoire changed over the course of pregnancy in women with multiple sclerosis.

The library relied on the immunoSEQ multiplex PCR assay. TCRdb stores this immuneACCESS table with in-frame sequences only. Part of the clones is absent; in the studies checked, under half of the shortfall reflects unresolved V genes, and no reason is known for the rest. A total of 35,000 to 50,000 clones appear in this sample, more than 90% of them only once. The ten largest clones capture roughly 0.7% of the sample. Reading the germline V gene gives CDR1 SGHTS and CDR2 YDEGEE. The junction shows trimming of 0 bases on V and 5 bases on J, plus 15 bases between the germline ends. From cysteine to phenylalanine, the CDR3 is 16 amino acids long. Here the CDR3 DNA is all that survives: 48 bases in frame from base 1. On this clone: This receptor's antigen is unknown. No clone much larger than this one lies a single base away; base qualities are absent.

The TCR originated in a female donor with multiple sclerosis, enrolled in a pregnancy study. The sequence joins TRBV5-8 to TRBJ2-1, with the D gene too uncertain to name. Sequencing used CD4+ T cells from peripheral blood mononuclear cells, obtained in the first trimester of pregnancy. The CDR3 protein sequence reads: CASSLATFISDNEQFF. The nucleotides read TGTGCCAGCAGCTTGGCCACTTTTATTTCGGACAATGAGCAGTTCTTC.